This TCR beta chain originates from a study of Graves' ophthalmopathy and Graves' hyperthyroidism. V was clipped by 4 bases and J by 6 bases, with 3 bases between them. Germline CDR1 and CDR2: KGHDR and SFDVKD. The CDR3 contains 10 residues. Over 18 months of follow-up, stable hyperthyroidism required that no ophthalmopathy appear. Hyperthyroidism patients, all newly diagnosed, had under 2 months' duration and ages of 18 to 65. This clonotype was detected many times. Researchers took RNA transcripts and amplified TCR beta CDR3 regions from them. Second-round multiplex PCR came after first-round RT-PCR with HTBI primers. TCRdb redid the calling of the multiplex PCR reads with MiXCR, one entry per CDR3 protein. In the table there are hundreds of thousands of distinct CDR3 sequences, under 25% of which are singletons.

The clonotype comes from a woman aged 18-35 years with stable Graves' hyperthyroidism. This chain uses TRBV24-1 with TRBJ2-7; D gene unclear. Sequenced input: peripheral blood. The CDR3 reads CATSEPEQYF. CDR3 coding DNA: TGTGCCACCAGTGAACCCGAGCAGTACTTC.